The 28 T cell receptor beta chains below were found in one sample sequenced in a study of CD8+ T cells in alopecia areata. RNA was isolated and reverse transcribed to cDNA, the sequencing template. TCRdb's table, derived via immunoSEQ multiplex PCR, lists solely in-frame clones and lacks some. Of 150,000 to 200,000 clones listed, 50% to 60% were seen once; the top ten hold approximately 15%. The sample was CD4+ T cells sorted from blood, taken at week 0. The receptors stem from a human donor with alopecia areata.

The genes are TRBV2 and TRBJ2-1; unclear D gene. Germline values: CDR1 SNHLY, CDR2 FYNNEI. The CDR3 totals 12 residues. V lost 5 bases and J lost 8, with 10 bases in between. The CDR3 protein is CASSPPVDEQFF. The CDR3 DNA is TGTGCCAGCAGTCCTCCTGTCGATGAGCAGTTCTTC.

The CDR3 is CAIRGDKGTDEQFF. The CDR3 bases are TGTGCCATCAGGGGGGACAAGGGGACGGATGAGCAGTTCTTC. The chain has TRBV10-3 and TRBJ2-1, with D possibly being TRBD1 (6 bases). Germline V gene sequence: CDR1 ENHRY, CDR2 SYGVKD. V was trimmed by 6 bases and J by 8 bases, leaving 17 bases between them. The CDR3 consists of 14 residues.

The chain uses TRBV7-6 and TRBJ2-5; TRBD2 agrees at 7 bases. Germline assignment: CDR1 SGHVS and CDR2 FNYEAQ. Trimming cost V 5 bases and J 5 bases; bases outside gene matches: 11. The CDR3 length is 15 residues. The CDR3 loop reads CASSTETSWGETQYF. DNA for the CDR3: TGTGCCAGCAGCACAGAGACTAGCTGGGGTGAGACCCAGTACTTC.

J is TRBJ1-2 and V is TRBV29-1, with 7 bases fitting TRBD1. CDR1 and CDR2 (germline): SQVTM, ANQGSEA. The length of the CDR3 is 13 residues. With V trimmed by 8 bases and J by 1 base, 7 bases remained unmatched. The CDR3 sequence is CSSWTGSNYGYTF. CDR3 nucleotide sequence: TGCAGCTCCTGGACAGGTAGTAACTATGGCTACACCTTC.

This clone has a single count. CDR3 sequence reads: CASSLGGVTDGSGYEQYF. CDR3 bases: TGTGCCAGCAGCTTGGGTGGTGTTACAGACGGATCAGGTTACGAGCAGTACTTC. This chain connects TRBV7-2 to TRBJ2-7; D is undetermined. V lost 3 bases, J lost 4 bases, and 25 bases lay in between. CDR1 and CDR2 (germline): SGHTA, FQGNSA. The CDR3 covers 18 residues.

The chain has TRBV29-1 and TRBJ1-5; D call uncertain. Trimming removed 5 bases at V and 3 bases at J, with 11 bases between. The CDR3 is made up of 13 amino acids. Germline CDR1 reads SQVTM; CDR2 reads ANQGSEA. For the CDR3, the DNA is TGCAGCGTTCTTGAAAGGGCCAATCAGCCCCAGCATTTT. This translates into CSVLERANQPQHF. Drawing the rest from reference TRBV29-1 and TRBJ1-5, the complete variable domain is SAVISQKPSRDICQRGTSLTIQCQVDSQVTMMFWYRQQPGQSLTLIATANQGSEATYESGFVIDKFPISRPNLTFSTLTVSNMSPEDSSIYLCSVLERANQPQHFGDGTRLSIL.

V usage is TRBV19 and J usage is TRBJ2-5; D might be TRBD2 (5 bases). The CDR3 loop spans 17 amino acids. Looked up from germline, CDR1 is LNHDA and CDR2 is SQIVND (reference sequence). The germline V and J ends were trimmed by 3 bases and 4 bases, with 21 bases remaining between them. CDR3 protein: CASSIAGRLDGRETQYF. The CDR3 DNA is TGTGCCAGTAGTATTGCCGGCCGCCTTGATGGGAGAGAGACCCAGTACTTC.

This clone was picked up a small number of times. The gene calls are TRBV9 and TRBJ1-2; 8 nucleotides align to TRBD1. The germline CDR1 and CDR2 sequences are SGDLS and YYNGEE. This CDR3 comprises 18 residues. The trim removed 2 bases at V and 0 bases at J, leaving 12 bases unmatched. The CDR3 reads CASSVGPYDRGANYGYTF. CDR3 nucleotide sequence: TGTGCCAGCAGCGTGGGCCCATACGACAGGGGCGCTAACTATGGCTACACCTTC.

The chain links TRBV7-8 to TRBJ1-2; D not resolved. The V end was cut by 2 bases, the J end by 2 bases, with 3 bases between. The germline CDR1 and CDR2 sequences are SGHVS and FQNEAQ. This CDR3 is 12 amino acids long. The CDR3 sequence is CASSLTNYGYTF. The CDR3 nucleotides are TGTGCCAGCAGCTTAACCAACTATGGCTACACCTTC.

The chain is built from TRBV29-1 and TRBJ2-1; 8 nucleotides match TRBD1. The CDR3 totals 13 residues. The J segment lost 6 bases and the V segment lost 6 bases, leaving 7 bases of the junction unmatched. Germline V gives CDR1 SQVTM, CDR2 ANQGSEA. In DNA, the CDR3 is TGCAGCGTGTCCAGGGGGCGAGTCAATGAGCAGTTCTTC. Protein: CSVSRGRVNEQFF.

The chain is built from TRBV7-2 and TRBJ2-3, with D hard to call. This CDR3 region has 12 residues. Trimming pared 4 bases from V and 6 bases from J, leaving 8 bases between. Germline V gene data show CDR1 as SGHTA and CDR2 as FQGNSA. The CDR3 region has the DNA TGTGCCAGCAGCTCGGCCGGGGATACGCAGTATTTT. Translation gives CASSSAGDTQYF.

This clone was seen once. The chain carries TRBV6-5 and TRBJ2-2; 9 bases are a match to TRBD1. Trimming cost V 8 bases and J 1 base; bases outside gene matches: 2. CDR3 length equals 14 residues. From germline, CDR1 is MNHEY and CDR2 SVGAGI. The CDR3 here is CASEGQGNTGELFF. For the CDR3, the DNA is TGTGCCAGCGAGGGACAGGGGAACACCGGGGAGCTGTTTTTT.

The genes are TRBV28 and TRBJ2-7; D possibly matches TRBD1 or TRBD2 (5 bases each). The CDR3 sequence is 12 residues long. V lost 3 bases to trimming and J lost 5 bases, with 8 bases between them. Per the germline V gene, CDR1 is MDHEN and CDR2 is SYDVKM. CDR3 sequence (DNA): TGTGCCAGCAGTTTCGGGGCTAACGAGCAGTACTTC. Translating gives CASSFGANEQYF.

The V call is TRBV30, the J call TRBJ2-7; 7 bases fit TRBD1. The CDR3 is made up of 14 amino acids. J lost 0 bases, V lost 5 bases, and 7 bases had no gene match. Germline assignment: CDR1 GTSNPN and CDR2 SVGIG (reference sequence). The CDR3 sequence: CAWRRQGRSYEQYF. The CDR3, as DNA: TGTGCCTGGCGACGACAGGGACGCTCCTACGAGCAGTACTTC.

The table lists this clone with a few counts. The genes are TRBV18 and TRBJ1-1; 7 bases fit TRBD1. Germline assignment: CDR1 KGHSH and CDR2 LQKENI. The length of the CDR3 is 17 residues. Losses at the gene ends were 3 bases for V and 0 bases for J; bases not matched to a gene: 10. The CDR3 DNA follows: TGTGCCAGCTCACCCTCGATAAACAGGGGACTGAACACTGAAGCTTTCTTT. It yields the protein CASSPSINRGLNTEAFF.

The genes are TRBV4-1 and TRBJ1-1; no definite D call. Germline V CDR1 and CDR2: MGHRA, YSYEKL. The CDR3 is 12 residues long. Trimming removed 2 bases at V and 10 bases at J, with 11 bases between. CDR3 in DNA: TGCGCCAGCAGCCAACGGTCTTCTGGAGCTTTCTTT. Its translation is CASSQRSSGAFF.

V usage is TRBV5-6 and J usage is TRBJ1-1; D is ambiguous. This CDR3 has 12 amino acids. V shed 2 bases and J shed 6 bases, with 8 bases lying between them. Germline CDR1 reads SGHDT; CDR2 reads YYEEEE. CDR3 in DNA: TGTGCCAGCAGCTTAAGTTTCGCTGAAGCTTTCTTT. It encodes CASSLSFAEAFF.

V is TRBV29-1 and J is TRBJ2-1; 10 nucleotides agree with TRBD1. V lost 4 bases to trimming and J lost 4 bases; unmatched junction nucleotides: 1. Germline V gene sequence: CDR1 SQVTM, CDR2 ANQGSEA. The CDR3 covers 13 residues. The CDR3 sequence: CSVGQGAYNEQFF. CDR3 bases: TGCAGCGTTGGACAGGGGGCATACAATGAGCAGTTCTTC.

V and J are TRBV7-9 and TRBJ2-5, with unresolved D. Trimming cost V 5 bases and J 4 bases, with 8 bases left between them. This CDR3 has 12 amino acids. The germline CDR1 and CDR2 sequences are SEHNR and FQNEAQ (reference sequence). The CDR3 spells CASSPMGETQYF. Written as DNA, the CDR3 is TGTGCCAGCAGCCCTATGGGAGAGACCCAGTACTTC.

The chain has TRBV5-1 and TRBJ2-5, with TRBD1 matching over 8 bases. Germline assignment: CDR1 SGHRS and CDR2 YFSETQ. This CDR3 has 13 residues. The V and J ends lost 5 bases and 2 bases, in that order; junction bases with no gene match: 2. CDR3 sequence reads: CASSYRGQETQYF. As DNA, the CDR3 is TGCGCCAGCAGTTACAGGGGGCAAGAGACCCAGTACTTC.

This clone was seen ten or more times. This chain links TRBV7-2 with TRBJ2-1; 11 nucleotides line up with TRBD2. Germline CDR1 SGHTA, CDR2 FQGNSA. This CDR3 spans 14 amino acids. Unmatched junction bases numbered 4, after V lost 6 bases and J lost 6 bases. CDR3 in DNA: TGTGCCAGCAGTTCTAGCGGGGGGTTCAATGAGCAGTTCTTC. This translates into CASSSSGGFNEQFF.

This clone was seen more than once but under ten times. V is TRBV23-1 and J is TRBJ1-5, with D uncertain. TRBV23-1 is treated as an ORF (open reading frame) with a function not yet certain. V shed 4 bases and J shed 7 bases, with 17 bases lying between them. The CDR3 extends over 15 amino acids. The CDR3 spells CASSPRVAAEQPQHF. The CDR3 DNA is TGCGCCAGCAGTCCCCGAGTCGCGGCAGAACAGCCCCAGCATTTT.

In DNA, the CDR3 is TGTGCCAGCAGTGTGGACAGGGAAGAGGGCTACACCTTC. Residues: CASSVDREEGYTF. This chain uses TRBV6-5 with TRBJ1-2, with TRBD1 identical over 8 bases. Losses at the gene ends were 5 bases for V and 8 bases for J; bases not matched to a gene: 7. The CDR3 contains 13 residues. The germline CDR1 and CDR2 sequences are MNHEY and SVGAGI.

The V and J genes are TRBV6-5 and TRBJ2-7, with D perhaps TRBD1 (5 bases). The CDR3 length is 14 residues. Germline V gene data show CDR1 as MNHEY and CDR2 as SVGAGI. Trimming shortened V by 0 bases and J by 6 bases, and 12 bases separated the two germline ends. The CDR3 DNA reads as TGTGCCAGCAGTTACTCTTCGACAGTAAGCGAGCAGTACTTC. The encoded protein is CASSYSSTVSEQYF.

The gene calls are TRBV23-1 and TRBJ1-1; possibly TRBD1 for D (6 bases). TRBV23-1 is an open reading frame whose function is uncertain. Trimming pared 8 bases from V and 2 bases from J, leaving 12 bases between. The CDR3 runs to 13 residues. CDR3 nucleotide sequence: TGCGCCAGCGTATGGGACAAAAACACTGAAGCTTTCTTT. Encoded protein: CASVWDKNTEAFF.

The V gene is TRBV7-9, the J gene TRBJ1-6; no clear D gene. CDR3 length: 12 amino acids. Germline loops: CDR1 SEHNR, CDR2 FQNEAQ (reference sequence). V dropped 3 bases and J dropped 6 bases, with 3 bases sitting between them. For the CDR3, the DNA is TGTGCCAGCAGCTTTGCTAATTCACCCCTCCACTTT. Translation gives CASSFANSPLHF.

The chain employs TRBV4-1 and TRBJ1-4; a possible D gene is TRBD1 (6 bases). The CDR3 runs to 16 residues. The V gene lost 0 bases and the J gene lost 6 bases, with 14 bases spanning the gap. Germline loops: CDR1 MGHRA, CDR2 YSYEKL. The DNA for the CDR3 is TGCGCCAGCAGCCAAGAGGCGGGGGGCAGCTATGAAAAACTGTTTTTT. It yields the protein CASSQEAGGSYEKLFF.

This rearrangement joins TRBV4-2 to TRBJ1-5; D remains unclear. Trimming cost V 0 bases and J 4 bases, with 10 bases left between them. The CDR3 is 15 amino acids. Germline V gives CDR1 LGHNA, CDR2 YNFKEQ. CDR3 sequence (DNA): TGTGCCAGCAGCCAAGATGGGGTTGGGAATCAGCCCCAGCATTTT. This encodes CASSQDGVGNQPQHF.